What follows describes a single T cell receptor beta chain. No antigen is known for it. The data stem from a study of T cell clonotyping in hematopoietic cell transplantation. Assay: immunoSEQ multiplex PCR; the TCRdb copy retains only in-frame clones and omits some. This sample carries about 12,000 clones, roughly 87% of them seen once, and the ten largest clones take around 3.9%. Study results and limitations: Graft donor and pretransplant recipient Inverse Simpson Index values predicted broader posttransplant TCR diversity. Cells were unsorted, so CD4 and CD8 contributions were not separated. Few recipient clonotypes overlapped donors; over 97% were de novo at given depth. Pathologically expanded recipient clonotypes increased progressively from day 30 to day 180 as diversity fell.

Between the trimmed V and J ends, which lost 8 bases and 0 bases, there was a span of 18 bases. Germline V gene data show CDR1 as SGHRS and CDR2 as YFSETQ. CDR3 length: 16 amino acids. The source material was peripheral blood mononuclear cells. The chain has TRBV5-1 and TRBJ1-5; D remains unclear. The sequence was collected from a human donor who either received an allogeneic hematopoietic cell transplant for a myeloid malignancy or was a related donor (not recorded which). Some clones in this sample may be carry-over from other donors' samples. DNA for the CDR3: TGCGCCAGTACCTGTTGGAAGGGTTATAGCAATCAGCCCCAGCATTTT. Its protein product is CASTCWKGYSNQPQHF.